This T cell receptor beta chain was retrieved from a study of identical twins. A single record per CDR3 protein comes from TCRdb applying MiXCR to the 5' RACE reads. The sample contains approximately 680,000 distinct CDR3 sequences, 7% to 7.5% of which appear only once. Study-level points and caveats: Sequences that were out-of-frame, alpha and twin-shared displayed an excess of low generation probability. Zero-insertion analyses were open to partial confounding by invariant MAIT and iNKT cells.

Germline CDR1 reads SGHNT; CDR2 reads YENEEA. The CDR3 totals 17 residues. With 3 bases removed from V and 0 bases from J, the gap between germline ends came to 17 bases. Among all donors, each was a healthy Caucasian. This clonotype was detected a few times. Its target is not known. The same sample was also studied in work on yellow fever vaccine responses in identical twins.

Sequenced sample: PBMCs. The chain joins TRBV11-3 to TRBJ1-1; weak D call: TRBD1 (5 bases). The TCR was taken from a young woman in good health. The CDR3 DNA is TGTGCCAGCAGCTTTGGCGCCACGGGGGGTTTGAACACTGAAGCTTTCTTT. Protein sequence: CASSFGATGGLNTEAFF.